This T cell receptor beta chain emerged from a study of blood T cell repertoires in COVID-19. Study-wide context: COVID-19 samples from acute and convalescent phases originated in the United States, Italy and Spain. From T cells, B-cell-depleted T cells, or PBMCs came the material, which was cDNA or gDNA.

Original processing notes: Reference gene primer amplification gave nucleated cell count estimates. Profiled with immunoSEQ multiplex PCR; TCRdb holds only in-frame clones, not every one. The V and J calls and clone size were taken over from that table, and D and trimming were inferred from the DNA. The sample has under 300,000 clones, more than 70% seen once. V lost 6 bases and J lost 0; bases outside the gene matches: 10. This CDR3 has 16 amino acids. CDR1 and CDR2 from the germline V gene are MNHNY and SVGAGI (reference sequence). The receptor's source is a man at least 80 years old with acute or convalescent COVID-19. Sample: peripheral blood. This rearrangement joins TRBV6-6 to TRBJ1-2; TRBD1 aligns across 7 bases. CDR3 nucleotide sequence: TGTGCCAGCAGGCCCGGGACAGCAAACCCTAACTATGGCTACACCTTC. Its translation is CASRPGTANPNYGYTF.